This is a list of T cell receptor beta chains from one sample in a study of CD8 T cells in ankylosing spondylitis. TCRdb analysed the 5' RACE reads with MiXCR anew, one entry per CDR3 protein. This table holds some 37,000 distinct CDR3 sequences, 6% found once. The sample consisted of blood, either unsorted or a sorted T cell fraction (not recorded which). All receptors derive from a male donor with ankylosing spondylitis or in good health (not recorded which). CDR3s include the opening cysteine and the closing phenylalanine or tryptophan. A D gene is named only where the DNA matches it firmly. Expanded clones are given a class, and other clones once, few, many or no size at all.

abundance: many; d_gene: -; j_gene: TRBJ2-7; len: 14; v_gene: TRBV7-9; CDR3nt: TGTGCCAGCAGCCCCCCAAGGGTCACATACGAGCAGTACTTC; CDR3aa: CASSPPRVTYEQYF
abundance: many; d_gene: TRBD1; j_gene: TRBJ2-5; len: 15; v_gene: TRBV28; CDR3nt: TGTGCCAGCAAGCCCGGGACAGGGATAGAAGAGACCCAGTACTTC; CDR3aa: CASKPGTGIEETQYF
abundance: many; d_gene: -; j_gene: TRBJ1-2; len: 12; v_gene: TRBV20-1; CDR3nt: TGCATCTCCGGAAGGGGGGCGTCTGGCTACACCTTC; CDR3aa: CISGRGASGYTF
abundance: many; d_gene: TRBD2; j_gene: TRBJ2-4; len: 20; v_gene: TRBV7-8; CDR3nt: TGTGCCAGCAGCGCACACCCAAATAATCCTAGCGGATTAGCCAAAAACATTCAGTACTTC; CDR3aa: CASSAHPNNPSGLAKNIQYF
abundance: many; d_gene: -; j_gene: TRBJ1-5; len: 15; v_gene: TRBV5-1; CDR3nt: TGCGCCAGCAGCTTGTACTCAGGGGACGGTCAGCCCCAGCATTTT; CDR3aa: CASSLYSGDGQPQHF
abundance: many; d_gene: TRBD1; j_gene: TRBJ2-5; len: 15; v_gene: TRBV18; CDR3nt: TGTGCCAGCTCACCGCTGACAGGGTCAGCAGAGACCCAGTACTTC; CDR3aa: CASSPLTGSAETQYF
abundance: many; d_gene: -; j_gene: TRBJ1-1; len: 13; v_gene: TRBV5-1; CDR3nt: TGCGCCAGCAGCTCGACAGGGAACACTGAAGCTTTCTTT; CDR3aa: CASSSTGNTEAFF
abundance: many; d_gene: -; j_gene: TRBJ2-3; len: 15; v_gene: TRBV6-5; CDR3nt: TGTGCCAGCAGTTCTTTCGGGGGTTCCACAGATACGCAGTATTTT; CDR3aa: CASSSFGGSTDTQYF
abundance: many; d_gene: TRBD2; j_gene: TRBJ2-1; len: 13; v_gene: TRBV7-3; CDR3nt: TGTGCCAGCAGCTCCCGACTAGCGAGTGAGCAGTTCTTC; CDR3aa: CASSSRLASEQFF
abundance: many; d_gene: -; j_gene: TRBJ1-1; len: 12; v_gene: TRBV12-3/TRBV12-4; CDR3nt: TGTGCCAGCAGTCTTGGAGGGGCTGAAGCTTTCTTT; CDR3aa: CASSLGGAEAFF
abundance: many; d_gene: -; j_gene: TRBJ1-3; len: 15; v_gene: TRBV7-6; CDR3nt: TGTGCCAGCAGCTCTAAGACAGGCCCTGGAAACACCATATATTTT; CDR3aa: CASSSKTGPGNTIYF
abundance: few; d_gene: -; j_gene: TRBJ2-2; len: 11; v_gene: TRBV29-1; CDR3nt: TGCAGCGTAAGGAACACCGGGGAGCTGTTTTTT; CDR3aa: CSVRNTGELFF
abundance: many; d_gene: -; j_gene: TRBJ1-3; len: 15; v_gene: TRBV7-8; CDR3nt: TGTGCCAGCAGCCAGGCCATGGGGACTGGAAACACCATATATTTT; CDR3aa: CASSQAMGTGNTIYF
abundance: many; d_gene: -; j_gene: TRBJ1-1; len: 13; v_gene: TRBV12-3/TRBV12-4; CDR3nt: TGTGCCAGCAGTTTAATTGGGGGCACTGAAGCTTTCTTT; CDR3aa: CASSLIGGTEAFF
abundance: -; d_gene: -; j_gene: TRBJ2-7; len: 11; v_gene: TRBV23-1; CDR3nt: TGCGCCAGCATCCCCATTACGGAGCAGTACTTC; CDR3aa: CASIPITEQYF
abundance: many; d_gene: -; j_gene: TRBJ2-6; len: 17; v_gene: TRBV28; CDR3nt: TGTGCCAGCACCCTAATCGGGCCGATCTCTGGGGCCAACGTCCTGACTTTC; CDR3aa: CASTLIGPISGANVLTF
abundance: many; d_gene: -; j_gene: TRBJ2-1; len: 19; v_gene: TRBV6-4; CDR3nt: TGTGCCAGCAGTGACTCCCTCCACAGTTGGCAGCGGATATACAATGAGCAGTTCTTC; CDR3aa: CASSDSLHSWQRIYNEQFF
abundance: many; d_gene: TRBD1; j_gene: TRBJ2-1; len: 14; v_gene: TRBV5-5; CDR3nt: TGTGCCAGCACCCCCCGGACAGGGAACAATGAGCAGTTCTTC; CDR3aa: CASTPRTGNNEQFF
abundance: -; d_gene: -; j_gene: TRBJ2-2; len: 13; v_gene: TRBV28; CDR3nt: TGTGCCATCGGCCCTGGGGTTTCCGGGGAGCTGTTTTTT; CDR3aa: CAIGPGVSGELFF
abundance: many; d_gene: -; j_gene: TRBJ2-1; len: 14; v_gene: TRBV5-1; CDR3nt: TGCGCCAGCAGCTTGAGGCAGGGGTACAATGAGCAGTTCTTC; CDR3aa: CASSLRQGYNEQFF
abundance: many; d_gene: -; j_gene: TRBJ1-5; len: 13; v_gene: TRBV9; CDR3nt: TGTGCCAGCAGCCACCGACCCAATCAGCCCCAGCATTTT; CDR3aa: CASSHRPNQPQHF
abundance: many; d_gene: -; j_gene: TRBJ2-3; len: 12; v_gene: TRBV11-2; CDR3nt: TGTGCCAGCAGCTTCATCACAGATACGCAGTATTTT; CDR3aa: CASSFITDTQYF
abundance: many; d_gene: TRBD2; j_gene: TRBJ2-5; len: 14; v_gene: TRBV20-1; CDR3nt: TGCAGTGCTGAGGCTAGCGGGAGCCGGGAGACCCAGTACTTC; CDR3aa: CSAEASGSRETQYF
abundance: many; d_gene: TRBD2; j_gene: TRBJ2-7; len: 17; v_gene: TRBV11-2; CDR3nt: TGTGCCAGCAGCTTCTCCCTCGGGCGGGAGTTAGCCTACGAGCAGTACTTC; CDR3aa: CASSFSLGRELAYEQYF
abundance: many; d_gene: -; j_gene: TRBJ1-6; len: 13; v_gene: TRBV5-1; CDR3nt: TGCGCCAGCAGCTTGGAAGGGAATTCACCCCTCCACTTT; CDR3aa: CASSLEGNSPLHF
abundance: many; d_gene: TRBD2; j_gene: TRBJ2-1; len: 15; v_gene: TRBV5-1; CDR3nt: TGCGCCAGCAGCTTAGGGACTAGCGGGGGAGAGGAGCAGTTCTTC; CDR3aa: CASSLGTSGGEEQFF
abundance: many; d_gene: TRBD1; j_gene: TRBJ1-2; len: 14; v_gene: TRBV3-1; CDR3nt: TGTGCCAGCAGCCCCCGGGACAGGGCCGATGGCTACACCTTC; CDR3aa: CASSPRDRADGYTF
abundance: many; d_gene: -; j_gene: TRBJ2-5; len: 14; v_gene: TRBV24-1; CDR3nt: TGTGCCACCAGTGATTTTCCCAGGGCGGAGACCCAGTACTTC; CDR3aa: CATSDFPRAETQYF
abundance: many; d_gene: TRBD1; j_gene: TRBJ2-1; len: 16; v_gene: TRBV20-1; CDR3nt: TGCAGTGCTACCTCCCCTCGGGACAGGGCTTCCAATGAGCAGTTCTTC; CDR3aa: CSATSPRDRASNEQFF
abundance: many; d_gene: -; j_gene: TRBJ2-7; len: 11; v_gene: TRBV27; CDR3nt: TGTGCCGTTGGGGGAGCCTACGAGCAGTACTTC; CDR3aa: CAVGGAYEQYF
abundance: -; d_gene: TRBD2; j_gene: TRBJ2-1; len: 20; v_gene: TRBV5-1; CDR3nt: TGCGCCAGCAGCGTCCATCCGCCGGGACTAGCGGGCGACCAATACAATGAGCAGTTCTTC; CDR3aa: CASSVHPPGLAGDQYNEQFF
abundance: many; d_gene: -; j_gene: TRBJ1-1; len: 14; v_gene: TRBV5-1; CDR3nt: TGCGCCAGCAGTTGGTCACGGTCGAACACTGAAGCTTTCTTT; CDR3aa: CASSWSRSNTEAFF
abundance: many; d_gene: -; j_gene: TRBJ1-5; len: 12; v_gene: TRBV20-1; CDR3nt: TGCAGTGCTATACAGGGAAGCCAGCCCCAGCATTTT; CDR3aa: CSAIQGSQPQHF
abundance: many; d_gene: -; j_gene: TRBJ2-7; len: 14; v_gene: TRBV20-1; CDR3nt: TGCAGTGCTCACCCTCCCGGGGCCAACTACGAGCAGTACTTC; CDR3aa: CSAHPPGANYEQYF
abundance: many; d_gene: -; j_gene: TRBJ1-3; len: 13; v_gene: TRBV20-1; CDR3nt: TGCAGTGCTGGAGTTGGAGGCGGAAACACCATATATTTT; CDR3aa: CSAGVGGGNTIYF
abundance: many; d_gene: -; j_gene: TRBJ1-5; len: 14; v_gene: TRBV5-1; CDR3nt: TGCGCCAGCAGCTTGGTCCCGGGGAATCAGCCCCAGCATTTT; CDR3aa: CASSLVPGNQPQHF
abundance: many; d_gene: -; j_gene: TRBJ1-1; len: 17; v_gene: TRBV6-2/TRBV6-3; CDR3nt: TGTGCCAGCAGTTACCCCTCGGTTCCGAGGGCTGGGAATGAAGCTTTCTTT; CDR3aa: CASSYPSVPRAGNEAFF
abundance: many; d_gene: -; j_gene: TRBJ2-3; len: 15; v_gene: TRBV15; CDR3nt: TGTGCCACCAGCAGAGATGCCCCCGGCGCAGATACGCAGTATTTT; CDR3aa: CATSRDAPGADTQYF
abundance: many; d_gene: -; j_gene: TRBJ2-7; len: 13; v_gene: TRBV21-1; CDR3nt: TGTGCCAGCGACCGGGACACTACCTACGAGCAGTACTTC; CDR3aa: CASDRDTTYEQYF
abundance: many; d_gene: -; j_gene: TRBJ2-1; len: 14; v_gene: TRBV20-1; CDR3nt: TGCAGTGCGCCGGGGTTGCGGGCACACAATGAGCAGTTCTTC; CDR3aa: CSAPGLRAHNEQFF
abundance: many; d_gene: TRBD2; j_gene: TRBJ2-3; len: 15; v_gene: TRBV6-1; CDR3nt: TGTGCCAGCACTAGCGGGGGGCTGGGCACAGATACGCAGTATTTT; CDR3aa: CASTSGGLGTDTQYF
abundance: many; d_gene: TRBD2; j_gene: TRBJ2-2; len: 17; v_gene: TRBV4-3; CDR3nt: TGCGCCAGCAGCCAAATGCTAGCGGGGGATAACACCGGGGAGCTGTTTTTT; CDR3aa: CASSQMLAGDNTGELFF